This T cell receptor (beta chain) was captured in a study of spatial heterogeneity in lung cancer. CDR1 and CDR2 from the germline V gene are DFQATT and SNEGSKA (reference sequence). The ends lost 1 base at V and 0 bases at J; junction bases unmatched: 11. CDR3 size: 17 residues. This clonotype was counted a few times. Antigen unknown. Time point denoted: sample taken at primary tumor resection. Sequencing covered unsorted whole RNA taken from tumor, nontumor lung or frozen PBMC. Whole-study findings and limits: The study found ubiquitous expanded tumor TCRs in blood more at resection than follow-up.

One entry per CDR3 protein, called by TCRdb with MiXCR from the 5' RACE reads. The table includes over 45,000 distinct CDR3 sequences, around 5.2% detected once. This TCR came from a male donor with early-stage non-small cell lung cancer. Sequenced material: PBMCs, taken at surgery. This rearrangement joins TRBV20-1 to TRBJ2-7, with TRBD1 matching 8 bases. CDR3 coding DNA: TGCAGTGCTAGAGGTTCCCCTCGGACAGGGAGCTCCTACGAGCAGTACTTC. Translated: CSARGSPRTGSSYEQYF.